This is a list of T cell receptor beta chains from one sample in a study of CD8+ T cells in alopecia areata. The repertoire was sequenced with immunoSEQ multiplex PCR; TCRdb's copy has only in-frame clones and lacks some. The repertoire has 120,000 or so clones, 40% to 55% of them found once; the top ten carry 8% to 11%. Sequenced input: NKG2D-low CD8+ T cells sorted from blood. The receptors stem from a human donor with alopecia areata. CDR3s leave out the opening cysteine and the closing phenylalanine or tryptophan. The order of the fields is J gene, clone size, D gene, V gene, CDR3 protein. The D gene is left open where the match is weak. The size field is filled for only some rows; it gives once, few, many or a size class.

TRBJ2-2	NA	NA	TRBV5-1	ASSPAGSANTGELF
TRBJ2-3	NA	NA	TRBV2	ASRHPTDTQY
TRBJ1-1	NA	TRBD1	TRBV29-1	SVVGQGTTEAF
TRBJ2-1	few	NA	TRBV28	ASSLNSYNEQF
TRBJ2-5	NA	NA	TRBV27	AARETQY
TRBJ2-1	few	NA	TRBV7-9	ASSSIAEEQF
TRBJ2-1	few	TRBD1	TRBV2	ASRGTGGTYNEQF
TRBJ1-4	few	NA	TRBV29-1	SGSDPNNEKLF
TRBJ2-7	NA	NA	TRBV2	ASTSSYEQY
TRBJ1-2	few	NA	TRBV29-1	SVEEQPPGQGYT